This TCR beta chain emerged from a study of identical twins. General study results and limits: Out-of-frame alpha sequences shared by twins showed excess low generation probability. Fewer insertions marked abundant cord blood beta clonotypes; young adult naive trended weakly, memory not at all.

Each cDNA held unique molecular identifiers, and template switching gave it a universal primer site. Each CDR3 protein is one row after TCRdb ran MiXCR on the 5' RACE reads. The table includes 240,000 or so distinct CDR3 sequences, roughly a tenth detected once. Concerning this clonotype itself: What it binds is unknown.

Per germline, CDR1 SNHLY and CDR2 FYNNEI. V shed 0 bases and J shed 8 bases, with 7 bases lying between them. CDR3 length: 12 residues. This sequence originates from a man in his fifties or sixties in good health. The chain uses TRBV2 and TRBJ1-2, with a weak D call TRBD1 (5 bases). The sample comprised memory T cells sorted from blood. This chain's CDR3 is CASSEAREGYTF. CDR3 sequence (DNA): TGTGCCAGCAGTGAAGCCAGGGAGGGCTACACCTTC.